Below, 18 T cell receptor beta chains from the same sample are listed, as sequenced in a study of cytomegalovirus exposure and HLA in healthy donors. Researchers ran the PCR with 60 Vbeta and 13 Jbeta primers. The assay was immunoSEQ multiplex PCR, and TCRdb's table has in-frame clones only and misses some. The table lists roughly 36,000 clones, with over 3% in the top ten. Sequencing was performed on PBMCs. These TCRs come from a woman in her 30s in good health and CMV-seropositive.

V gene TRBV30 combines with J gene TRBJ2-7; D may be TRBD1 (7 bases). The CDR3 consists of 13 residues. The germline CDR1 and CDR2 sequences are GTSNPN and SVGIG (reference sequence). The germline V and J ends were trimmed by 4 bases and 0 bases, with 10 bases remaining between them. This chain's CDR3 is CAWTRDSSYEQYF. The CDR3 nucleotides are TGTGCCTGGACGCGGGACAGCTCCTACGAGCAGTACTTC.

V is TRBV7-9 and J is TRBJ2-7; D not resolved. CDR3 length equals 12 residues. The V and J ends lost 4 bases and 3 bases respectively, with 7 bases between them. Germline CDR1 and CDR2: SEHNR and FQNEAQ (reference sequence). CDR3 residues: CASSWQDYEQYF. For the CDR3, the DNA is TGTGCCAGCAGCTGGCAGGACTACGAGCAGTACTTC.

The chain carries TRBV23-1 and TRBJ2-7; the match to TRBD2 covers 9 bases. TRBV23-1 is an ORF, with its function uncertain. CDR3 length: 16 residues. V lost 3 bases and J lost 0; bases outside the gene matches: 6. The CDR3 sequence: CASSHSSGGLSYEQYF. CDR3 DNA sequence: TGCGCCAGCAGTCACTCGAGCGGGGGGCTCTCCTACGAGCAGTACTTC.

This sequence joins TRBV6-1 and TRBJ1-4; 8 bases match TRBD1. The CDR3 runs to 15 residues. CDR1 and CDR2 from the germline V gene are MNHNS and SASEGT. V was pared by 5 bases and J by 5 bases, with 7 bases of the junction left unmatched. This chain's CDR3 is CASSRKTGVNEKLFF. Here the CDR3 DNA reads TGTGCCAGCAGTAGAAAGACAGGGGTGAATGAAAAACTGTTTTTT.

The chain combines TRBV7-9 with TRBJ1-5, with D possibly being TRBD1 (5 bases). Germline V gene sequence: CDR1 SEHNR, CDR2 FQNEAQ (reference sequence). Trimming left V 5 bases short and J 7 bases short, with 15 bases between. The CDR3 is 14 amino acids. The CDR3 loop is CASSPLGGDQPQHF. The CDR3 bases are TGTGCCAGCAGCCCTCTTGGGGGGGACCAGCCCCAGCATTTT.

This rearrangement joins TRBV27 to TRBJ2-1; 9 bases map to TRBD2. CDR1 and CDR2 (germline): MNHEY, SMNVEV (reference sequence). The CDR3 loop spans 15 amino acids. The trim removed 3 bases at V and 6 bases at J, leaving 6 bases unmatched. The CDR3 sequence is CASSLRLAGSNEQFF. The CDR3 nucleotides read TGTGCCAGCAGTTTGCGTCTAGCGGGGTCCAATGAGCAGTTCTTC.

The V gene is TRBV6-5, the J gene TRBJ1-6; D remains unclear. V gave up 4 bases and J gave up 8 bases, with 12 bases separating them. Germline assignment: CDR1 MNHEY and CDR2 SVGAGI. This CDR3 has 14 amino acids. CDR3 in amino acids: CASSFRPADSPLHF. The CDR3 region has the DNA TGTGCCAGCAGTTTCAGGCCAGCCGATTCACCCCTCCACTTT.

This chain connects TRBV2 to TRBJ1-2; D is possibly TRBD1 (6 bases). The CDR3 consists of 13 residues. Germline V CDR1 and CDR2: SNHLY, FYNNEI. V lost 6 bases and J 8 bases, leaving 16 bases between the germline ends. The CDR3 loop is CASSPEGVTGYTF. CDR3 DNA: TGTGCCAGCAGCCCCGAGGGGGTAACGGGCTACACCTTC.

J is TRBJ2-3 and V is TRBV19; 8 positions agree with TRBD2. The CDR3 loop spans 13 amino acids. CDR1 is LNHDA and CDR2 is SQIVND in the germline V gene (reference sequence). J lost 4 bases, V lost 6 bases, and 3 bases had no gene match. The CDR3 sequence is CASSPGGADTQYF. CDR3 nucleotide sequence: TGTGCCAGTAGCCCCGGGGGGGCAGATACGCAGTATTTT. Looking up the rest from reference TRBV19 and TRBJ2-3 gives the full variable domain: DGGITQSPKYLFRKEGQNVTLSCEQNLNHDAMYWYRQDPGQGLRLIYYSQIVNDFQKGDIAEGYSVSREKKESFPLTVTSAQKNPTAFYLCASSPGGADTQYFGPGTRLTVL.

This chain uses TRBV5-6 with TRBJ1-1; D may be TRBD1 (6 bases). V lost 0 bases and J lost 3, with 6 bases in between. This CDR3 contains 13 residues. The germline V gene has CDR1 SGHDT and CDR2 YYEEEE. CDR3 residues: CASSLDRDTEAFF. CDR3 nucleotides: TGTGCCAGCAGCTTGGACAGGGACACTGAAGCTTTCTTT.

The chain links TRBV6-5 to TRBJ2-1; D call uncertain. The V end lost 2 bases, the J end lost 7 bases, and 6 bases lay between the germline ends. This CDR3 has 12 amino acids. Germline assignment: CDR1 MNHEY and CDR2 SVGAGI. The CDR3 reads CASSYRSNEQFF. DNA for the CDR3: TGTGCCAGCAGTTACCGTAGTAATGAGCAGTTCTTC.

The chain's CDR3 is CASSFLPFSGMEETQYF. CDR3 nucleotide sequence: TGTGCCAGCAGTTTTCTCCCGTTTAGCGGGATGGAAGAGACCCAGTACTTC. The chain joins TRBV27 to TRBJ2-5; 8 nucleotides align to TRBD2. Germline values: CDR1 MNHEY, CDR2 SMNVEV (reference sequence). V lost 3 bases, J lost 3 bases, and 12 bases stayed unmatched. The CDR3 runs 17 residues.

The chain recombines TRBV6-5 with TRBJ2-7; D is possibly TRBD2 (5 bases). V lost 1 base, J lost 3 bases, and 7 bases lay in between. This CDR3 has 13 amino acids. In germline, CDR1 is MNHEY, CDR2 SVGAGI. CDR3 coding DNA: TGTGCCAGCAGTTACTTTCGGGGCTACGAGCAGTACTTC. This encodes CASSYFRGYEQYF.

In the case of this clone: The junction departs from germline at one end; a sequencing error may be responsible. The rearrangement joins TRBV7-7 to TRBJ1-2; a possible D gene is TRBD1 (5 bases). The CDR3 consists of 14 residues. The germline CDR1 and CDR2 sequences are SSHAT and FNYEAQ (reference sequence). CDR3 in DNA: TGTGCTAGCAGTCCCTTGGGGCTCTCCTATGGCTACACCTTC. Its protein product is CASSPLGLSYGYTF.

The CDR3 spells CAWGGLGAAGELFF. As DNA, the CDR3 is TGTGCCTGGGGGGGCCTGGGGGCGGCCGGGGAGCTGTTTTTT. The chain joins TRBV30 to TRBJ2-2, with TRBD1 as a possible D gene (6 bases). The CDR3 sequence is 14 residues long. The V end lost 5 bases, the J end lost 6 bases, and 16 bases lay between the germline ends. Germline V gene lookup returns CDR1 GTSNPN and CDR2 SVGIG (reference sequence).

This chain joins TRBV12-5 and TRBJ2-6, with D possibly matching TRBD2 (5 bases). V was trimmed by 0 bases and J by 0 bases, leaving 9 bases between them. Looked up from germline, CDR1 is LGHNT and CDR2 is FRNRAP. The CDR3 contains 17 residues. CDR3 residues: CASGLVPGSSGANVLTF. CDR3 coding DNA: TGTGCTAGTGGTTTGGTCCCGGGGTCCTCTGGGGCCAACGTCCTGACTTTC. Supplemented by reference TRBV12-5 and TRBJ2-6, the full variable domain reads DARVTQTPRHKVTEMGQEVTMRCQPILGHNTVFWYRQTMMQGLELLAYFRNRAPLDDSGMPKDRFSAEMPDATLATLKIQPSEPRDSAVYFCASGLVPGSSGANVLTFGAGSRLTVL.

The chain uses TRBV6-1 and TRBJ2-1; 11 bases agree with TRBD2. Germline V gene data show CDR1 as MNHNS and CDR2 as SASEGT. The CDR3 length is 15 residues. Trimming cost V 4 bases and J 5 bases; bases outside gene matches: 4. The CDR3 region has the DNA TGTGCCAGCAGTGTTGGGACTAGCGGTCACAATGAGCAGTTCTTC. Its protein is CASSVGTSGHNEQFF.

V and J are TRBV6-5 and TRBJ1-3, with 9 nucleotides matching TRBD1. Per the germline V gene, CDR1 is MNHEY and CDR2 is SVGAGI. The CDR3 extends over 15 amino acids. The J segment lost 2 bases and the V segment lost 2 bases, leaving 1 base of the junction unmatched. CDR3 sequence reads: CASSYGQGTGNTIYF. CDR3 DNA: TGTGCCAGCAGTTACGGACAGGGGACTGGAAACACCATATATTTT.